The 28 T cell receptor beta chains below come from one sample, sequenced in a study of human T cells and chemical hapten exposure. MiXCR, applied by TCRdb to the RACE reads, yields one record per CDR3 protein. Of tens of thousands of distinct CDR3 sequences listed, 11% to 15% were seen once; the top ten hold about 4.9%. Time point indicated: pre-sensitization, week 0. Indicated treatment: therapeutic diphenylcyclopropenone sensitization with weekly scalp DPC. Sequencing used whole blood, obtained in connection with sensitization to the hapten diphenylcyclopropenone (DPC). Receptors were obtained from a woman aged 45-65 years with alopecia areata. Some clones in this sample may be carry-over from other donors' samples.

The chain recombines TRBV18 with TRBJ2-3; D remains ambiguous. Trimming cost V 0 bases and J 0 bases, with 10 bases left between them. Germline-derived CDR1 and CDR2 are KGHSH and LQKENI. CDR3 length: 16 amino acids. CDR3 region: CASSPPSVLSTDTQYF. The CDR3 DNA sequence: TGTGCCAGCTCACCACCGTCGGTCCTTAGCACAGATACGCAGTATTTT.

This clonotype occurred a few times. The chain has TRBV5-1 and TRBJ2-5, with D hard to call. This CDR3 has 11 amino acids. Per germline, CDR1 SGHRS and CDR2 YFSETQ. The ends were cut back, 0 bases at V and 6 bases at J, with 3 bases in the middle. The CDR3 DNA is TGCGCCAGCAGCTTGGAGAAGACCCAGTACTTC. It is translated as CASSLEKTQYF.

This clonotype has just a few counts. The chain uses TRBV6-2 or TRBV6-3 and TRBJ1-5; tentative D call: TRBD1 (5 bases). CDR1 and CDR2 from the germline V gene are MNHEY and SVGEGT. There are 15 residues in the CDR3. With 5 bases removed from V and 4 bases from J, the gap between germline ends came to 15 bases. In DNA, the CDR3 is TGTGCCAGCAGTCGGCAGGGTGGCGTTAATCAGCCCCAGCATTTT. This translates into CASSRQGGVNQPQHF.

This clonotype was counted between two and nine times. The rearrangement links TRBV7-9 to TRBJ2-1; D remains unclear. This CDR3 comprises 15 residues. Per the germline V gene, CDR1 is SEHNR and CDR2 is FQNEAQ (reference sequence). The V end was cut by 2 bases, the J end by 2 bases, with 10 bases between. The CDR3: CASSLSLGTYNEQFF. CDR3 DNA sequence: TGTGCCAGCAGCTTATCTTTGGGTACCTACAATGAGCAGTTCTTC.

This clonotype was detected only a few times. The rearrangement uses TRBV7-7 and TRBJ2-1; TRBD1 agrees at 8 bases. CDR3 length: 14 amino acids. CDR1 and CDR2 from the germline V gene are SSHAT and FNYEAQ (reference sequence). V shed 5 bases, J shed 4 bases, and the junction held 4 bases outside the gene matches. Here the CDR3 DNA reads TGTGCCAGCAGCCCCGGGACAGGATACAATGAGCAGTTCTTC. This gives the protein CASSPGTGYNEQFF.

To note about this clonotype: A much larger clone differs from this one at a single base, so this may be a read error. J is TRBJ2-3 and V is TRBV10-3, with D possibly matching TRBD1 (5 bases). Germline loops: CDR1 ENHRY, CDR2 SYGVKD. Trimming took off 4 bases at V and 7 bases at J, with 6 bases between the two ends. The CDR3 extends over 11 amino acids. The CDR3 protein is CAISAGYTQYF. CDR3 DNA: TGTGCCATCAGTGCAGGGTATACGCAGTATTTT.

The chain recombines TRBV10-2 with TRBJ1-2, with 7 bases aligning to TRBD1. Germline V lookup: CDR1 WSHSY, CDR2 SAAADI. Trimming took 5 bases from V and 4 from J; bases not matched to a gene: 7. The CDR3 has 14 amino acids. CDR3 DNA sequence: TGCGCCAGCAGTTCCGGGACAGCAGGCTATGGCTACACCTTC. Translated: CASSSGTAGYGYTF.

The chain is built from TRBV20-1 and TRBJ2-5, with 16 nucleotides matching TRBD2. The CDR3 extends over 18 amino acids. The V gene end was trimmed by 1 base and the J gene end by 5 bases; junction bases not matched to a gene: 10. Germline V gives CDR1 DFQATT, CDR2 SNEGSKA (reference sequence). CDR3 in amino acids: CSARALGTSGRARETQYF. CDR3 coding DNA: TGCAGTGCTAGAGCTCTCGGGACTAGCGGGAGGGCCAGGGAGACCCAGTACTTC.

This clonotype appeared a few times. The V and J genes are TRBV11-2 and TRBJ2-7; 7 positions agree with TRBD1. The V segment lost 2 bases and the J segment 6 bases; nucleotides outside the gene matches: 10. Germline V gene lookup returns CDR1 SGHAT and CDR2 FQNNGV. The CDR3 loop spans 15 amino acids. The CDR3 is CASSLRGQVESEQYF. Written as DNA, the CDR3 is TGTGCCAGCAGCTTAAGGGGGCAGGTGGAATCCGAGCAGTACTTC.

The rearrangement joins TRBV7-9 to TRBJ1-1; 10 bases fit TRBD1. Germline-derived CDR1 and CDR2 are SEHNR and FQNEAQ (reference sequence). This CDR3 region has 15 residues. V shed 4 bases, J shed 5 bases, and the junction held 7 bases outside the gene matches. The CDR3 spells CASSYIGQGGTEAFF. Here the CDR3 DNA reads TGTGCCAGCAGCTACATAGGACAGGGGGGAACTGAAGCTTTCTTT.

This chain connects TRBV9 to TRBJ2-1; weak D call: TRBD2 (5 bases). CDR3 length: 14 amino acids. V lost 3 bases to trimming and J lost 3 bases, with 10 bases between them. In germline, CDR1 is SGDLS, CDR2 YYNGEE. CDR3 sequence (DNA): TGTGCCAGCAGCGAAAGCGGAGGCTACAATGAGCAGTTCTTC. Protein sequence: CASSESGGYNEQFF.

The V call is TRBV20-1, the J call TRBJ2-1; D is undetermined. This CDR3 contains 11 residues. The ends were cut back, 6 bases at V and 5 bases at J, with 8 bases in the middle. The V gene's germline CDR1 is DFQATT and CDR2 SNEGSKA (reference sequence). CDR3 bases: TGCAGTGCCGATGGGAACAATGAGCAGTTCTTC. This encodes CSADGNNEQFF.

In this sample, this clonotype turned up a few times. Without the conserved terminal phenylalanine or tryptophan, this CDR3 likely stems from a read error. The DNA is omitted, as the CDR3 cannot be located on it reliably, and the CDR3 follows TCRdb's listing. The J gene is TRBJ2-1, the V gene TRBV7-2; the listed D gene, TRBD2, was not tested against the DNA. Germline V gives CDR1 SGHTA, CDR2 FQGNSA. The CDR3 is 12 residues long, counting both termini. CDR3 sequence: CASSILAGAPEY.

This clonotype has at least ten counts. The genes are TRBV29-1 and TRBJ1-2; 7 bases map to TRBD1. CDR1 and CDR2 from the germline V gene are SQVTM and ANQGSEA. Trimming removed 4 bases from V and 3 bases from J; junction bases left unmatched: 5. CDR3 length: 13 residues. The CDR3 is CSVGGGGDYGYTF. As DNA, the CDR3 is TGCAGCGTTGGAGGGGGCGGTGACTATGGCTACACCTTC.

This clonotype was recorded only once. The chain carries TRBV20-1 and TRBJ2-7, with TRBD2 matching 9 bases. Germline loops: CDR1 DFQATT, CDR2 SNEGSKA (reference sequence). After removal of 3 bases from V and 2 bases from J, the junction contained 2 bases not matched to a gene. This CDR3 comprises 13 residues. The CDR3 loop reads CSASASGTYEQYF. The CDR3 DNA reads as TGCAGTGCTAGTGCTAGCGGGACCTACGAGCAGTACTTC.

This clonotype was observed a handful of times. The chain links TRBV7-9 to TRBJ2-1, with D possibly being TRBD2 (5 bases). The CDR3 has 14 amino acids. The germline V gene encodes CDR1 SEHNR and CDR2 FQNEAQ (reference sequence). V was cut by 9 bases and J by 4 bases, with 16 bases left in between. The CDR3 nucleotides are TGTGCCAGTATTGACTATAGCGAGTACAATGAGCAGTTCTTC. Its translation: CASIDYSEYNEQFF.

This clonotype was detected a few times. The chain employs TRBV28 and TRBJ1-3, with D unresolved. Germline CDR1 reads MDHEN; CDR2 reads SYDVKM. The CDR3 runs to 15 residues. The V gene lost 5 bases and the J gene lost 2 bases, with 13 bases spanning the gap. The CDR3 loop is CASSTTGGPGNTIYF. For the CDR3, the DNA is TGTGCCAGCAGTACCACTGGTGGGCCTGGAAACACCATATATTTT.

The V and J genes are TRBV20-1 and TRBJ1-1, with a weak D call TRBD1 (6 bases). The V end lost 0 bases, the J end lost 7 bases, and 12 bases lay between the germline ends. The CDR3 covers 13 residues. The germline V gene encodes CDR1 DFQATT and CDR2 SNEGSKA (reference sequence). The CDR3 loop is CSARDPGQHEAFF. The CDR3 DNA is TGCAGTGCTAGAGACCCTGGACAGCATGAAGCTTTCTTT.

The chain combines TRBV10-3 with TRBJ2-7, with a possible D match to TRBD1 (7 bases). The CDR3 contains 15 residues. V was pared by 1 base and J by 6 bases, with 16 bases between. Germline lookup yields CDR1 ENHRY and CDR2 SYGVKD. The CDR3 loop is CAISEFTGGGFEQYF. Here the CDR3 DNA reads TGTGCCATCAGTGAGTTTACAGGAGGGGGCTTCGAGCAGTACTTC.

The chain has TRBV11-2 and TRBJ2-3, with 8 bases that match TRBD1. The CDR3 is 16 amino acids. After removal of 5 bases from V and 5 bases from J, the junction contained 12 bases not matched to a gene. Germline V gives CDR1 SGHAT, CDR2 FQNNGV. CDR3 residues: CASSPMLWGTGDTQYF. As DNA, the CDR3 is TGTGCCAGCAGCCCCATGCTCTGGGGGACAGGAGATACGCAGTATTTT.

This clonotype showed up many times. The chain links TRBV10-3 to TRBJ2-1; D could derive from TRBD1 or TRBD2 (5 bases each). Germline-derived CDR1 and CDR2 are ENHRY and SYGVKD. The V end was cut by 9 bases, the J end by 10 bases, with 16 bases between. The CDR3 runs 12 residues. The DNA of the CDR3 is TGTGCCATTGGGGGTCAGGTTTCGGAGCAGTTCTTC. Translation gives CAIGGQVSEQFF.

This chain uses TRBV30 with TRBJ2-3; 9 bases match TRBD2. The CDR3 has 15 amino acids. CDR1 is GTSNPN, CDR2 SVGIG, per germline (reference sequence). Losses at the gene ends were 4 bases for V and 5 bases for J; bases not matched to a gene: 10. This CDR3 reads CAWTRNSGSGDTQYF. CDR3 nucleotides: TGTGCCTGGACTCGGAATAGCGGGAGTGGAGATACGCAGTATTTT.

This clonotype was observed a handful of times. This chain links TRBV9 with TRBJ2-2; D not resolved. Germline lookup yields CDR1 SGDLS and CDR2 YYNGEE. The V end lost 0 bases, the J end lost 4 bases, and 10 bases lay between the germline ends. The CDR3 loop spans 15 amino acids. The CDR3: CASSVVLEATGELFF. DNA for the CDR3: TGTGCCAGCAGCGTAGTTTTGGAAGCCACCGGGGAGCTGTTTTTT.

This clonotype appeared many times. The V and J genes are TRBV20-1 and TRBJ1-1; 7 nucleotides match TRBD1. The CDR3 sequence is 16 residues long. V lost 3 bases to trimming and J lost 0 bases; unmatched junction nucleotides: 10. Germline V gene data show CDR1 as DFQATT and CDR2 as SNEGSKA (reference sequence). The CDR3 sequence: CSASRTGAGMNTEAFF. The CDR3, as DNA: TGCAGTGCTAGTAGGACAGGAGCTGGCATGAACACTGAAGCTTTCTTT.

This clonotype appeared a few times. The V and J genes are TRBV29-1 and TRBJ2-7; the D gene could be TRBD1 or TRBD2 (5 bases each). From germline, CDR1 is SQVTM and CDR2 ANQGSEA. Trimming stripped 6 bases from V and 3 bases from J, with 12 bases between. The CDR3 contains 12 residues. The CDR3 sequence: CSVSGRNYEQYF. CDR3 nucleotides: TGCAGCGTCTCGGGACGGAACTACGAGCAGTACTTC.

This clonotype came up a few times. The chain's CDR3 is CASSPLTSGRDRGREQYF. In nucleotides, the CDR3 is TGTGCCAGCAGTCCACTGACTAGCGGGAGGGACAGGGGGCGCGAGCAGTACTTC. J is TRBJ2-7 and V is TRBV6-5; 14 bases align to TRBD2. CDR1 and CDR2 from the germline V gene are MNHEY and SVGAGI. The ends lost 5 bases at V and 6 bases at J; junction bases unmatched: 15. The CDR3 loop spans 18 amino acids.

In this sample, this clonotype turned up a few times. The CDR3 protein is CASSESRLAGGNEQFF. The CDR3 DNA reads as TGCGCCAGCAGTGAGTCGCGACTAGCGGGGGGCAATGAGCAGTTCTTC. The chain has TRBV10-2 and TRBJ2-1; 13 bases line up with TRBD2. This CDR3 is 16 amino acids long. Unmatched junction bases numbered 2, after V lost 0 bases and J lost 6 bases. CDR1 WSHSY and CDR2 SAAADI come from the germline V gene.

The table lists this clonotype with a few counts. The chain couples TRBV7-2 to TRBJ2-3; 9 bases map to TRBD1. The J segment lost 6 bases and the V segment lost 2 bases, leaving 6 bases of the junction unmatched. Germline V gene lookup returns CDR1 SGHTA and CDR2 FQGNSA. The CDR3 has 15 amino acids. In DNA, the CDR3 is TGTGCCAGCAGCTTATTACAGGGGGCGACGGATACGCAGTATTTT. Protein product: CASSLLQGATDTQYF.